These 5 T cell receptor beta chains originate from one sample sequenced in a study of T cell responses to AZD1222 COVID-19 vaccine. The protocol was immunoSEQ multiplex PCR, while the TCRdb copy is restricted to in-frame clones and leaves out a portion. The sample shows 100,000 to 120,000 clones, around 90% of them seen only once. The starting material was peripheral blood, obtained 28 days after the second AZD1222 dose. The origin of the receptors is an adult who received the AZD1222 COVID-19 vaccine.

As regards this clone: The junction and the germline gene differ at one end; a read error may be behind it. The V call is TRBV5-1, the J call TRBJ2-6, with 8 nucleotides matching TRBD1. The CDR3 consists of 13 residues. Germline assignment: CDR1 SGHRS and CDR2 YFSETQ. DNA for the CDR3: TGCGCCAGCAGCTCCATAAACGGACAGGGCGAGCGTTTC. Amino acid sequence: CASSSINGQGERF.

DNA for the CDR3: TGTGCCACCAGTGACGCCGGGACAGGGGCTTACGAGACCCAGTACTTC. The encoded protein is CATSDAGTGAYETQYF. The J gene is TRBJ2-5, the V gene TRBV24-1; 10 bases agree with TRBD1. Per the germline V gene, CDR1 is KGHDR and CDR2 is SFDVKD. V shed 4 bases, J shed 5 bases, and the junction held 9 bases outside the gene matches. CDR3 size: 16 residues.

CDR3 nucleotide sequence: TGTGCCATCGAAAAGGGGGGGGCTGGGAACACTGAAGCTTTCTTT. Translating gives CAIEKGGAGNTEAFF. V and J are TRBV6-5 and TRBJ1-1, with a tentative D call TRBD1 (6 bases). Per the germline V gene, CDR1 is MNHEY and CDR2 is SVGAGI. Trimming took 10 bases from V and 1 from J, leaving 19 bases between them. The CDR3 is 15 amino acids.

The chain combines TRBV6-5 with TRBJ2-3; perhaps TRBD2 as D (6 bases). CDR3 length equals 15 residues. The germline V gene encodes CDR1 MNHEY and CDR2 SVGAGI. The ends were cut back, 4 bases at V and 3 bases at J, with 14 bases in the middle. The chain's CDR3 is CASSFGGVRTDTQYF. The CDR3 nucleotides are TGTGCCAGCAGTTTCGGGGGAGTAAGAACAGATACGCAGTATTTT.

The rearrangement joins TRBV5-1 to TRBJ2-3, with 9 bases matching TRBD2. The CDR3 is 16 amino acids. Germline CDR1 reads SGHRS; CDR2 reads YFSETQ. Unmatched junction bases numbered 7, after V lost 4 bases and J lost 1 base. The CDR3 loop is CASSGRPSGGTDTQYF. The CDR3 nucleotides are TGCGCCAGCAGCGGCAGACCTAGCGGGGGCACAGATACGCAGTATTTT.